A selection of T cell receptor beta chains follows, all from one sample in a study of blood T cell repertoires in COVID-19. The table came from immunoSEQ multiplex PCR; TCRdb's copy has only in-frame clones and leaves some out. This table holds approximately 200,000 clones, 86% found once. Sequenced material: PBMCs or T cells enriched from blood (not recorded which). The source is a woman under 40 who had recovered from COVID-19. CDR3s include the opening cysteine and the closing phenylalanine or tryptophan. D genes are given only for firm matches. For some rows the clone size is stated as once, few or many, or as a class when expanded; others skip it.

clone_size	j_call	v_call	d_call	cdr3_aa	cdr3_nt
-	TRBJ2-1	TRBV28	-	CASSSAGLSSYNEQFF	TGTGCCAGCAGTTCTGCGGGATTAAGCTCCTACAATGAGCAGTTCTTC
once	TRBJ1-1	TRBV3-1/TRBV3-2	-	CASSQDRGTEAFF	TGTGCCAGCAGCCAAGATAGGGGTACTGAAGCTTTCTTT
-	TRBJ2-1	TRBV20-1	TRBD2	CSASLPSGNNEQFF	TGCAGTGCTAGTTTGCCTAGCGGAAACAATGAGCAGTTCTTC
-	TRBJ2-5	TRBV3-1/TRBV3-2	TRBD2	CASRFKALPSGSTETQYF	TGTGCCAGCAGGTTCAAGGCTCTCCCTAGCGGGAGTACCGAGACCCAGTACTTC
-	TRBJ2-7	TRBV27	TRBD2	CASAPLAGVLLQYF	TGTGCCAGCGCTCCTCTAGCGGGAGTTTTACTGCAGTACTTC
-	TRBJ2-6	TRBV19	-	CASSSEGGPSGANVLTF	TGTGCCAGTAGTAGTGAGGGAGGACCTTCTGGGGCCAACGTCCTGACTTTC
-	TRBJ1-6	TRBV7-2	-	CASSSNLYRDNSPLHF	TGTGCCAGCAGCTCAAACCTGTACAGGGATAATTCACCCCTCCACTTT
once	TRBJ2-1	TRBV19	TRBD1	CASSIRQGDYNEQFF	TGTGCCAGTAGTATTCGACAGGGGGACTACAATGAGCAGTTCTTC
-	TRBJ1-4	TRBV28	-	CASSSRGLEGEKLFF	TGTGCCAGCAGTTCCCGAGGGCTAGAAGGTGAAAAACTGTTTTTT
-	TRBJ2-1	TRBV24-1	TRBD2	CATSDFGASGKVHEQFF	TGTGCCACCAGTGATTTCGGGGCTAGCGGGAAGGTCCATGAGCAGTTCTTC
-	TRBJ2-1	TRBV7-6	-	CASSLASNPYNEQFF	TGTGCCAGCAGCTTAGCTAGCAATCCCTACAATGAGCAGTTCTTC
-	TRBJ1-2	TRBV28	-	CASSLGGLSGYTF	TGTGCCAGCAGTTTAGGAGGCCTCTCGGGCTACACCTTC
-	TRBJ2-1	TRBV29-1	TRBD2	CSVEDPLAGDGPNEQFF	TGCAGCGTTGAAGATCCCCTAGCGGGAGACGGTCCCAATGAGCAGTTCTTC
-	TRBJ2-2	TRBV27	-	CASSLSQGLVDTGELFF	TGTGCCAGCAGTTTGTCACAGGGTTTGGTTGACACCGGGGAGCTGTTTTTT
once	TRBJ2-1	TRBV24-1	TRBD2	CATAGGIDEQFF	TGTGCCACCGCGGGAGGTATAGATGAGCAGTTCTTC
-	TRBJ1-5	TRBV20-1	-	CSASPRVIRNQPQHF	TGCAGTGCTAGTCCCAGGGTTATTCGCAATCAGCCCCAGCATTTT
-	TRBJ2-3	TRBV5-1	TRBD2	CASSATGTSSDTQYF	TGCGCCAGCAGCGCGACCGGGACTAGTTCAGATACGCAGTATTTT
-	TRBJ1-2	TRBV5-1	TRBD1	CASSLEGQGANGYTF	TGCGCCAGCAGCTTGGAGGGACAGGGGGCGAATGGCTACACCTTC
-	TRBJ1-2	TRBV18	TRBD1	CASSPLAGTGVYGYTF	TGTGCCAGCTCACCACTGGCCGGGACAGGGGTCTATGGCTACACCTTC
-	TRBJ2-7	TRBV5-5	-	CASSPGMRESYEQYF	TGTGCCAGCAGCCCCGGGATGAGGGAATCCTACGAGCAGTACTTC
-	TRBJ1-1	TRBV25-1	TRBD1	CASSDPTGAERNTEAFF	TGTGCCAGCAGTGACCCGACAGGGGCGGAGAGGAACACTGAAGCTTTCTTT
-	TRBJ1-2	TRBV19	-	CASRALDRNYGYTF	TGTGCCAGTAGAGCCCTTGACAGGAACTATGGCTACACCTTC
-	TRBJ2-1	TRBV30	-	CAWSPQIEQFF	TGTGCCTGGAGTCCCCAGATTGAGCAGTTCTTC
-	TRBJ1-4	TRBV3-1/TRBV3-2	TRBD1	CASSPPRQGREKLFF	TGTGCCAGCAGCCCCCCACGACAGGGTAGGGAAAAACTGTTTTTT
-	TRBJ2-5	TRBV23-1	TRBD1	CASSPRPGTGQETQYF	TGCGCCAGCAGCCCGAGACCCGGGACAGGGCAAGAGACCCAGTACTTC
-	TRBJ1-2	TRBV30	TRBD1	CAWSVQGAQAYGYTF	TGTGCCTGGAGTGTACAGGGGGCGCAAGCCTATGGCTACACCTTC
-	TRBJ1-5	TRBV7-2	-	CASSLTGQSSNQPQHF	TGTGCCAGCAGCTTAACAGGGCAGAGTAGCAATCAGCCCCAGCATTTT
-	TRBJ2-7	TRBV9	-	CASSVASSYEQYF	TGTGCCAGCAGCGTAGCCTCCAGCTACGAGCAGTACTTC
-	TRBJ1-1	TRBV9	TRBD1	CASNNDRGASTEAFF	TGTGCCAGCAACAATGACAGGGGGGCCTCAACTGAAGCTTTCTTT
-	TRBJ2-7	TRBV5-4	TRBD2	CATNGVAGEDEQYF	TGTGCCACCAACGGGGTAGCGGGAGAGGACGAGCAGTACTTC
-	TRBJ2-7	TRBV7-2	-	CASSFETSGTYEQYF	TGTGCCAGCAGCTTTGAAACGAGCGGAACCTACGAGCAGTACTTC
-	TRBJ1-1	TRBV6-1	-	CASSEDRVQAEAFF	TGTGCCAGCAGTGAAGACAGGGTACAAGCTGAAGCTTTCTTT
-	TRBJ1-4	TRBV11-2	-	CASSVTGTFGEKLFF	TGTGCCAGCAGCGTGACCGGGACATTTGGCGAAAAACTGTTTTTT
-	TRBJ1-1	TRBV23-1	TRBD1	CASSPSRTGGTEAFF	TGCGCCAGCAGTCCTTCCCGGACAGGCGGGACTGAAGCTTTCTTT
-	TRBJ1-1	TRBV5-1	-	CASSLVLGGTEAFF	TGCGCCAGCAGCTTGGTGTTAGGGGGCACTGAAGCTTTCTTT
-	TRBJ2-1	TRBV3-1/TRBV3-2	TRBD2	CASSQSGVSYNEQFF	TGTGCCAGCAGCCAAAGCGGGGTCTCCTACAATGAGCAGTTCTTC
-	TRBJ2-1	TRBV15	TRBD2	CATGLAGYNEQFF	TGTGCCACGGGGCTAGCGGGTTACAATGAGCAGTTCTTC
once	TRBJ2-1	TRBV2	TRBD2	CASTKGSGRNNEQFF	TGTGCCAGCACCAAGGGTAGCGGGCGAAACAATGAGCAGTTCTTC
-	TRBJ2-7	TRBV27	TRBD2	CASSSIAGRSYEQYF	TGTGCCAGCAGTTCAATAGCGGGACGCTCCTACGAGCAGTACTTC
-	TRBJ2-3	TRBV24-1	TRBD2	CATSDTSGYTDTQYF	TGTGCCACCAGTGACACTAGCGGGTACACAGATACGCAGTATTTT
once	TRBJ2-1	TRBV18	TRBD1	CASSPSRDRLNEQFF	TGTGCCAGCTCACCGTCCCGGGACAGACTCAATGAGCAGTTCTTC
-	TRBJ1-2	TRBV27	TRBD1	CASGNRGNGYTF	TGTGCCTCCGGAAACAGGGGAAATGGCTACACCTTC
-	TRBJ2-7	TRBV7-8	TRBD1	CASSSRDRGFYEQYF	TGTGCCAGCAGCTCCCGGGACAGGGGATTCTACGAGCAGTACTTC
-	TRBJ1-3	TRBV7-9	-	CASSFPSSGNTIYF	TGTGCCAGCAGCTTCCCTTCCTCTGGAAACACCATATATTTT
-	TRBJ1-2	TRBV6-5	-	CASSYDRGKNYGYTF	TGTGCCAGCAGTTACGATCGGGGGAAAAACTATGGCTACACCTTC
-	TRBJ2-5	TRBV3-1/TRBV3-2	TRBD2	CASSQFRRGETQYF	TGTGCCAGCAGCCAATTTAGGCGGGGGGAGACCCAGTACTTC
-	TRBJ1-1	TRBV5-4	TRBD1	CASSIQGSTEAFF	TGTGCCAGCAGCATACAGGGGAGCACTGAAGCTTTCTTT
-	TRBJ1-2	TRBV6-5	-	CASISQPGGPYGYTF	TGTGCCAGCATATCTCAGCCCGGGGGACCCTATGGCTACACCTTC
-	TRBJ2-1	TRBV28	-	CASSQRGEQFF	TGTGCCAGCAGCCAGCGTGGGGAGCAGTTCTTC
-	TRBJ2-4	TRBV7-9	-	CAIVREDKNIQYF	TGTGCCATCGTCAGGGAAGACAAAAACATTCAGTACTTC
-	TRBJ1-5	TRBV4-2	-	CASSRALNQPQHF	TGTGCCAGCAGCCGGGCACTTAATCAGCCCCAGCATTTT
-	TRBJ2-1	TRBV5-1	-	CASSPGVSGAASYNEQFF	TGCGCCAGCAGCCCCGGGGTTAGCGGAGCGGCTTCCTACAATGAGCAGTTCTTC
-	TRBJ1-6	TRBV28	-	CASSFSRDRSNSPLHF	TGTGCCAGCAGTTTTTCGCGCGACAGGAGTAATTCACCCCTCCACTTT
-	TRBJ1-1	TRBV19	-	CASSSPLAKRTEAFF	TGTGCCAGTAGTAGCCCATTAGCAAAGCGCACTGAAGCTTTCTTT
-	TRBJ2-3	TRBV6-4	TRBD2	CASSASGRESDTQYF	TGTGCCAGCAGCGCGAGCGGGAGGGAATCAGATACGCAGTATTTT